This T cell receptor beta chain originates from a study of T cells after yellow fever vaccination (dated by TCRdb to the late 2010s). About the study as a whole: The SMART-Seq v4 Ultra Low Input RNA kit was used to prepare libraries from fractions with low cell numbers. To track T-cell clones before and after primary and booster YFV17D yellow fever vaccination, bulk TCR alpha and beta repertoires were sequenced longitudinally. The cohort comprised two healthy male donors, one aged 18 to 30 and one aged 30 to 40 years. Bulk PBMC replicates and cell subsets were isolated from blood drawn at multiple timepoints before and after both primary and secondary immunization.

Sequencing instrument: Illumina NovaSeq 6000. TCR cDNA was made using 5'RACE template switching, a step that added a universal primer site and unique molecular identifiers. cDNA synthesis was primed from both the TCR alpha and TCR beta constant segments. Library amplification used two PCR steps, and the second PCR step added sample barcodes and sequencing adapters. Sequencing of libraries was done on Illumina HiSeq 2500 (2x100 bp) or NovaSeq (2x150 bp). In the original analysis: Demultiplexing of reads and collapsing into UMI consensus sequences were performed with MIGEC, and V(D)J alignment was carried out with MiXCR. Using edgeR on replicate PBMC samples, clonotypes were called vaccine-responding if FDR was below 0.01 and the log2 fold change was above 5 up to day 15. Bulk clonotypes were assigned CD4 or CD8 identity according to which sequenced CD4 or CD8 repertoire held them at higher abundance. Through fastp at Q25 and MiXCR, TCRdb rebuilt clones from the public reads, retaining in-frame beta chains. All rows with the same CDR3 protein become a single entry with the most common DNA and genes. The V and J calls and clone size are TCRdb's, not the authors'. The sample table lists about 350,000 distinct CDR3 sequences, approximately 4% of them with a count of one. Roughly 24% of the sample comes from the top ten.

As encoded in the germline V gene (reference sequence), CDR1 is DFQATT while CDR2 is SNEGSKA. Spanning cysteine to phenylalanine, the CDR3 consists of 15 amino acids. The sequence is cut down to CDR3 DNA, 45 bases in frame from base 1. V loses 5 bases at its end and J loses 8 bases; junction bases beyond the gene matches: 12. The sample's treatment or condition label, in plain terms: live attenuated yellow fever vaccine strain. At every blood-draw timepoint, two biological replicates of bulk PBMCs were collected. A standard Ficoll-Paque protocol was used to isolate PBMCs from peripheral blood. TriZol was used to extract RNA from bulk PBMCs, from CD4 and CD8 fractions, and from dextramer-positive and dextramer-negative fractions. This clonotype was recorded many times. Its antigen is not yet known. The record has no base qualities; no much larger clone is one base away. The paper's findings and limits, for the study overall: After the booster, most of the clones that had expanded following primary vaccination were detected again (roughly 96% of CD4 and roughly nine tenths of CD8), which suggests that memory was broadly maintained. A small fraction of clonotypes showed up in both the CD4 and CD8 compartments, probably as a result of convergent recombination. The secondary T-cell response was weaker than the primary response but faster, peaking on day 5 instead of day 15. Because abundant contaminating clonotypes from the bulk population could be contained in FACS-sorted repertoires, computational filtering was required. The study included only two donors, which limits how far the findings can be generalized.

Rearrangement joined TRBV20-1 to TRBJ1-4, with 9 bases matching TRBD1. The clonotype comes from a man aged 18 to 29 who received the YFV17D yellow fever vaccine. Sequencing was performed on PBMCs, taken 5 days after the yellow fever booster vaccination. Here is the DNA: TGCAGTGCTCCCAATAACAGGGGGCGACGGGAAAAACTGTTTTTT. Translated, it gives CSAPNNRGRREKLFF.